This is a list of T cell receptor beta chains from one sample in a study of identical twins. TCRdb redid the calling of the 5' RACE reads with MiXCR, one entry per CDR3 protein. The sample lists 250,000 or so distinct CDR3 sequences; 10% to 15% were seen once. These same records also appear under a second study, on yellow fever vaccine responses in identical twins.

Sequenced: memory (CD45RO+) T cells sorted from blood. The origin of the receptors is a young woman in good health. Each CDR3 is given with its conserved first and last residue. Each record gives: J gene, D gene, V gene, clone size, CDR3 DNA, CDR3 protein. D genes are given only for firm matches. A row's size may be missing; if present it is once, few, many or a size class.

J: TRBJ1-5; D: NA; V: TRBV7-8; size: NA; DNA: TGTGCCAGCAGCTTAGTCCAATCTGGTGGCCAGCCCCAGCATTTT; CDR3: CASSLVQSGGQPQHF
J: TRBJ1-1; D: NA; V: TRBV29-1; size: many; DNA: TGCAGCGTTGAAGATTCCAGGATGGGTGAAGCTTTCTTT; CDR3: CSVEDSRMGEAFF
J: TRBJ2-5; D: NA; V: TRBV14; size: NA; DNA: TGTGCCAGCAGCCAAGTGGCTAGCTTTTACCAAGAGACCCAGTACTTC; CDR3: CASSQVASFYQETQYF
J: TRBJ2-2; D: TRBD1; V: TRBV6-4; size: NA; DNA: TGTGCCAGCAGACGACAGGGTACCACCGGGGAGCTGTTTTTT; CDR3: CASRRQGTTGELFF
J: TRBJ2-7; D: TRBD2; V: TRBV15; size: few; DNA: TGTGCCACCAGCGGGGACCCTAGCGGGAGATTCTACGAGCAGTACTTC; CDR3: CATSGDPSGRFYEQYF
J: TRBJ1-2; D: NA; V: TRBV7-9; size: NA; DNA: TGTGCCAGCAGCCCCTCGGGCTGGAGGGCGAACTATGGCTACACCTTC; CDR3: CASSPSGWRANYGYTF
J: TRBJ2-2; D: TRBD1; V: TRBV29-1; size: many; DNA: TGCAGCGTAAGCCGGGACAGAAACACCGGGGAGCTGTTTTTT; CDR3: CSVSRDRNTGELFF
J: TRBJ1-6; D: NA; V: TRBV28; size: few; DNA: TGTGCCAGCAGTCCGCGGGCCGCGGGAAATTCACCCCTCCACTTT; CDR3: CASSPRAAGNSPLHF
J: TRBJ1-6; D: NA; V: TRBV12-3/TRBV12-4; size: NA; DNA: TGTGCCAGCAGTTTATCAGACCCATCACCCCTCCACTTT; CDR3: CASSLSDPSPLHF
J: TRBJ1-1; D: TRBD1; V: TRBV3-1; size: NA; DNA: TGTGCCAGCAGCCAAAAGCCAGGGGGAGGCACTGAAGCTTTCTTT; CDR3: CASSQKPGGGTEAFF
J: TRBJ2-3; D: NA; V: TRBV5-6; size: many; DNA: TGTGCCAGCAGCCCGTTACTAGTATCCACAGATACGCAGTATTTT; CDR3: CASSPLLVSTDTQYF
J: TRBJ2-3; D: TRBD1; V: TRBV15; size: medium-sized; DNA: TGTGCCACCAGCCTGGCTCAGGGGGCCGATACGCAGTATTTT; CDR3: CATSLAQGADTQYF
J: TRBJ2-7; D: NA; V: TRBV4-2; size: NA; DNA: TGTGCCAGCAGCCAAGAGCCGGGGTCTAGCGTGGCCGAGCAGTACTTC; CDR3: CASSQEPGSSVAEQYF
J: TRBJ2-7; D: NA; V: TRBV12-3/TRBV12-4; size: once; DNA: TGTGCCAGCAGTTTTAGCGTCTACGAGCAGAACTTC; CDR3: CASSFSVYEQNF
J: TRBJ2-1; D: TRBD2; V: TRBV7-8; size: few; DNA: TGTGCCAGCAGCAAAGTAGCGGGAGGGCCGGTCGATGAGCAGTTCTTC; CDR3: CASSKVAGGPVDEQFF
J: TRBJ2-7; D: NA; V: TRBV6-1; size: NA; DNA: TGTGCCAGCAGAGCGGGACAGCGACCCTACGAGCAGTACTTC; CDR3: CASRAGQRPYEQYF
J: TRBJ2-1; D: TRBD1; V: TRBV5-6; size: many; DNA: TGTGCCAGCAGCTCTGAGGGGACAGGGAGCGATGAGCAGTTCTTC; CDR3: CASSSEGTGSDEQFF
J: TRBJ2-7; D: TRBD1; V: TRBV18; size: NA; DNA: TGTGCCAGCTCAGCCGGACAGGGGGCCCCCTACGAGCAGTACTTC; CDR3: CASSAGQGAPYEQYF
J: TRBJ2-1; D: TRBD2; V: TRBV5-4; size: NA; DNA: TGTGCCAGCAGCGCATCTAGCGGGAGTGTCTATGAGCAGTTCTTC; CDR3: CASSASSGSVYEQFF
J: TRBJ2-2; D: NA; V: TRBV29-1; size: many; DNA: TGCAGCGGTCTACATAACACCGGGGAGCTGTTTTTT; CDR3: CSGLHNTGELFF
J: TRBJ1-1; D: NA; V: TRBV28; size: many; DNA: TGTGCCAGCAGACCCCCGACCACTCTCCTGGGGGGAGCTTTCTTT; CDR3: CASRPPTTLLGGAFF
J: TRBJ2-7; D: NA; V: TRBV7-2; size: few; DNA: TGTGCCAGCAGCTTAGGTCGGGGCGGGTGGGAGCAGTACTTC; CDR3: CASSLGRGGWEQYF
J: TRBJ2-5; D: NA; V: TRBV2; size: many; DNA: TGTGCCAGCAGCACAACTAGGGTCGATGGGACCCAGTACTTC; CDR3: CASSTTRVDGTQYF
J: TRBJ2-1; D: NA; V: TRBV7-2; size: few; DNA: TGTGCCAGCAGCTCCAGACAGTACAATGAGCAGTTCTTC; CDR3: CASSSRQYNEQFF
J: TRBJ2-3; D: NA; V: TRBV30; size: few; DNA: TGTGCCTGGAGTCCTAACACGGATACGCAGTATTTT; CDR3: CAWSPNTDTQYF
J: TRBJ2-7; D: TRBD2; V: TRBV20-1; size: NA; DNA: TGCAGTGCTACAAAGGGACTAGCGGGGGCAATGCGATACGAGCAGTACTTC; CDR3: CSATKGLAGAMRYEQYF
J: TRBJ1-5; D: TRBD1; V: TRBV15; size: few; DNA: TGTGCCACCAGCAAGGGACAGGGGACGACGAAATACAATCAGCCCCAGCATTTT; CDR3: CATSKGQGTTKYNQPQHF
J: TRBJ2-1; D: TRBD2; V: TRBV10-3; size: few; DNA: TGTGCCATCAGTGATCGGCTAGCGGGAGTAGCTAATGAGCAGTTCTTC; CDR3: CAISDRLAGVANEQFF
J: TRBJ2-5; D: TRBD2; V: TRBV20-1; size: NA; DNA: TGCAGTGCGAGCGGAGTAGCGGGGATTGAGACCCAGTACTTC; CDR3: CSASGVAGIETQYF
J: TRBJ1-2; D: TRBD1; V: TRBV29-1; size: NA; DNA: TGCAGCGTTGAAGTAGGCCAGGGGGGCACTAACTATGGCTACACCTTC; CDR3: CSVEVGQGGTNYGYTF
J: TRBJ1-1; D: TRBD1; V: TRBV13; size: NA; DNA: TGTGCCAGCAGCTTCCGGGACAGGAACACTGAAGCTTTCTTT; CDR3: CASSFRDRNTEAFF